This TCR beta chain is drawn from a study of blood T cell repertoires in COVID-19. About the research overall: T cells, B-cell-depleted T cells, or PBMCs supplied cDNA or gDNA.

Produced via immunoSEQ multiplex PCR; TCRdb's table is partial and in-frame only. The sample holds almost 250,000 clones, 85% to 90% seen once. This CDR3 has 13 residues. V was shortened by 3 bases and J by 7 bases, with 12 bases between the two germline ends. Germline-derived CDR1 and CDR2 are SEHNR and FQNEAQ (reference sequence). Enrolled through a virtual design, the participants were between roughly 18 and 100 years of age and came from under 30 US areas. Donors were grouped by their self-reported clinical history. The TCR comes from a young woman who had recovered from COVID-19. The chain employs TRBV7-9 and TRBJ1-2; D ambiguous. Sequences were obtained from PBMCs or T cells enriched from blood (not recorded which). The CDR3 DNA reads TGTGCCAGCAGCTTTTTCGGCGGAAGTGGCTACACCTTC. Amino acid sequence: CASSFFGGSGYTF. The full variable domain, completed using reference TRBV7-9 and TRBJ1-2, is DTGVSQNPRHKITKRGQNVTFRCDPISEHNRLYWYRQTLGQGPEFLTYFQNEAQLEKSRLLSDRFSAERPKGSFSTLEIQRTEQGDSAMYLCASSFFGGSGYTFGSGTRLTVV.